This T cell receptor beta chain was sequenced in a study of PD-1 blockade in classical Hodgkin lymphoma. TCRdb keeps only in-frame clones here, not all; method: immunoSEQ multiplex PCR. Of 15,000 to 20,000 clones in the sample, roughly 90% were seen once. Germline assignment: CDR1 GTSNPN and CDR2 SVGIG (reference sequence). J was trimmed by 0 bases and V by 3 bases; bases with no gene match: 6. The CDR3 has 15 residues. Time point given: cycle 4 day 1 (C4D1), after around six weeks of nivolumab. Every patient experienced relapse after autologous stem cell transplantation, and brentuximab vedotin exposure varied. PBMCs were thawed, and CD8+ T cells were then isolated from them by magnetic negative selection.

The receptor was derived from a human donor with classical Hodgkin lymphoma. The J gene is TRBJ2-7, the V gene TRBV30, with 9 nucleotides matching TRBD1. The sequencing here drew on CD8+ T cells from blood, taken before the fourth cycle of nivolumab. In DNA form, the CDR3 reads TGTGCCTGGAGGGGGACAGGGCATAGCTCCTACGAGCAGTACTTC. Protein: CAWRGTGHSSYEQYF.